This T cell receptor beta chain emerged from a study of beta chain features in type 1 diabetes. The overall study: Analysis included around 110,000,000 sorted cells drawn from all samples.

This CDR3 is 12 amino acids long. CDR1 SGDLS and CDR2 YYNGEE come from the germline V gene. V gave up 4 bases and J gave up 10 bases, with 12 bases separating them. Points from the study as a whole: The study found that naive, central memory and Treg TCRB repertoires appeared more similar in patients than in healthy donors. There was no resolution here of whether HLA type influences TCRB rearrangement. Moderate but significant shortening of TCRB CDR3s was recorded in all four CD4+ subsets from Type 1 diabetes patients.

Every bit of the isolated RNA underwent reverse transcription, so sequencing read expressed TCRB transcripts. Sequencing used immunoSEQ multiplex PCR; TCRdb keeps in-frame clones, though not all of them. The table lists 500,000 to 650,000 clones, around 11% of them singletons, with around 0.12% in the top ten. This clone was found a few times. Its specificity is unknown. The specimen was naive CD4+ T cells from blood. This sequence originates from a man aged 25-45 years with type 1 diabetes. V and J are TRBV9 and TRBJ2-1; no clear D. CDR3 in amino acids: CASSLTSFEQFF. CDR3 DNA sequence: TGTGCCAGCAGCCTGACCAGCTTCGAGCAGTTCTTC.